This is a list of T cell receptor beta chains from one sample in a study of blood T cell repertoires in COVID-19. TCRdb's table, derived via immunoSEQ multiplex PCR, lists solely in-frame clones and lacks some. The repertoire holds roughly 200,000 clones, with about 88% as singletons. Specimen: peripheral blood. All receptors come from a woman aged 50 to 60 with COVID-19, enrolled during active disease. CDR3s include the opening cysteine and the closing phenylalanine or tryptophan. A D gene is named only where the DNA matches it firmly. Clone size appears in some rows only: once, few, many, or a class for an expanded clone.

clone_size	j_call	d_call	v_call	cdr3_nt	cdr3_aa
-	TRBJ1-2	-	TRBV29-1	TGCAGCGTTATGGGGCTAAACTATGGCTACACCTTC	CSVMGLNYGYTF
once	TRBJ2-1	-	TRBV27	TGTGCCAGCAGTTCCGCCGGGACAACTTACAATGAGCAGTTCTTC	CASSSAGTTYNEQFF
-	TRBJ2-3	-	TRBV12-5	TGTGCTAGTGGTCTCCCCCCCGGGGGTGATACGCAGTATTTT	CASGLPPGGDTQYF
-	TRBJ1-5	-	TRBV12-3/TRBV12-4	TGTGCCAGCAGTTTTTGGCTCAATCAGCCCCAGCATTTT	CASSFWLNQPQHF
-	TRBJ2-5	-	TRBV7-8	TGTGCCAGCAGCTCCGGGGTGAAAGAGACCCAGTACTTC	CASSSGVKETQYF
-	TRBJ1-4	-	TRBV27	TGTGCCAGCAGTTCCCGGGGGGAAGGGGAAAAACTGTTTTTT	CASSSRGEGEKLFF
once	TRBJ1-2	TRBD1	TRBV4-1	TGCGCCAGCAGCCATAACGACCAACAGGGGGCGAGGTATGGCTACACCTTC	CASSHNDQQGARYGYTF
-	TRBJ2-5	TRBD2	TRBV11-2	TGTGCCAGCAGCTGGGGACTAGCGGGGGGGGAAAAGACCCAGTACTTC	CASSWGLAGGEKTQYF
-	TRBJ1-2	-	TRBV4-2	TGTGCCAGCAGCCAAGATGGAGGCCGGAACTATGGCTACACCTTC	CASSQDGGRNYGYTF
-	TRBJ1-1	-	TRBV4-1	TGCGCCAGCAGCCAAGATCGGGGCAGGGGTATTACTGAAGCTTTCTTT	CASSQDRGRGITEAFF
-	TRBJ1-4	TRBD1	TRBV6-2/TRBV6-3	TGTGCCAGCAGTTTTCCCGGGACAGCCTATGCAACTAATGAAAAACTGTTTTTT	CASSFPGTAYATNEKLFF
-	TRBJ1-1	-	TRBV6-6	TGTGCCAGCAGCCCTACAGGGTTCGCTGAAGCTTTCTTT	CASSPTGFAEAFF
once	TRBJ2-5	TRBD1	TRBV6-1	TGTGCCAGCAGTGGACCTTACCCCCGTGACAGGGGACGGGAGACCCAGTACTTC	CASSGPYPRDRGRETQYF
once	TRBJ1-2	TRBD1	TRBV19	TGTGCCAGTAGTTTTGGGACAGGGTATGGCTACACCTTC	CASSFGTGYGYTF
-	TRBJ2-1	-	TRBV2	TGTGCCAGCCGGGGTGGGAGCTTCTCCTACAATGAGCAGTTCTTC	CASRGGSFSYNEQFF
-	TRBJ2-7	-	TRBV19	TGTGCCAGTAGTCCCCGGGTTTCCTACGAGCAGTACTTC	CASSPRVSYEQYF